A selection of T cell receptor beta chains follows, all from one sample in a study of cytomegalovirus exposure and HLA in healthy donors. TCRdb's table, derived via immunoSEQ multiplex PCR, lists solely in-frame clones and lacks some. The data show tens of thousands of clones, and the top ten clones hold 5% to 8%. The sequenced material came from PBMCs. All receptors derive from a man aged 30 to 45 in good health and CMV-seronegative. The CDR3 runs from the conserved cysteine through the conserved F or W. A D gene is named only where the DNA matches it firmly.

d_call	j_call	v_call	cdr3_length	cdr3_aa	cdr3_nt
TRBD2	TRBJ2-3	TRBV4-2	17	CASSQVTAGGSFDTQYF	TGTGCCAGCAGCCAAGTCACGGCGGGGGGGAGTTTTGATACGCAGTATTTT
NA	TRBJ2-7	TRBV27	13	CASRPGLGDEQYF	TGTGCCAGCAGACCGGGCCTAGGGGACGAGCAGTACTTC
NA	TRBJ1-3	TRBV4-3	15	CASSQVGIVGDTIYF	TGCGCCAGCAGCCAAGTCGGAATTGTCGGGGACACCATATATTTT
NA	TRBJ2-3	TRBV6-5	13	CASSYVNTDTQYF	TGTGCCAGCAGTTACGTCAACACAGATACGCAGTATTTT
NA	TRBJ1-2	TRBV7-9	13	CASSLGALNGYTF	TGTGCCAGCAGCTTAGGGGCGTTGAACGGCTACACCTTC
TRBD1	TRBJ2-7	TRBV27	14	CASSPGTGGFEQYF	TGTGCCAGCAGTCCCGGGACAGGGGGGTTCGAGCAGTACTTC
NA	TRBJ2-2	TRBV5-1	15	CASSPDGGYTGELFF	TGCGCCAGCAGCCCGGACGGAGGATACACCGGGGAGCTGTTTTTT
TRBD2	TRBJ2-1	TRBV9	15	CASSQLAGDYNEQFF	TGTGCCAGCAGTCAGCTAGCGGGGGATTACAATGAGCAGTTCTTC
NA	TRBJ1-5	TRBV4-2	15	CASSQDPRGGQPQHF	TGTGCCAGCAGCCAAGATCCCCGGGGGGGGCAGCCCCAGCATTTT
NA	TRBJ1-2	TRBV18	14	CASSPGGGERGYTF	TGTGCCAGCTCACCGGGTGGGGGCGAGAGAGGCTACACCTTC
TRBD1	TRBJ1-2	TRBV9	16	CASSGRMTGTNYGYTF	TGTGCCAGCAGCGGAAGGATGACAGGGACTAACTATGGCTACACCTTC
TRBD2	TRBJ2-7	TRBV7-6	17	CASSLATTSGGNYEQYF	TGTGCCAGCAGCTTAGCTACTACTAGCGGGGGGAACTACGAGCAGTACTTC
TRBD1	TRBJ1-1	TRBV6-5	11	CASSSRQGLTF	TGTGCCAGCAGTTCGCGACAGGGGCTTACCTTT
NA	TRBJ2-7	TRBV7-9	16	CASSLSGTKRSYEQYF	TGTGCCAGCAGCCTATCTGGGACAAAGAGGTCCTACGAGCAGTACTTC
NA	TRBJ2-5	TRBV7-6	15	CASSLAGAPGETQYF	TGTGCCAGCAGCTTAGCGGGGGCCCCGGGAGAGACCCAGTACTTC
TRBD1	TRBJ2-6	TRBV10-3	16	CAISEQDRSGANVLTF	TGTGCCATCAGTGAACAGGACAGGTCTGGGGCCAACGTCCTGACTTTC
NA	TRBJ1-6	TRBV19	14	CASRTWTDNSPLHF	TGTGCCAGTAGAACTTGGACAGATAATTCACCCCTCCACTTT
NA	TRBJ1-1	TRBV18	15	CASSPRGTPIPEAFF	TGTGCCAGCTCCCCCAGAGGGACACCGATCCCCGAAGCTTTCTTT
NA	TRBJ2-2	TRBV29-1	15	CSVGDNRKFTGELFF	TGCAGCGTTGGGGATAACAGGAAGTTCACCGGGGAGCTGTTTTTT
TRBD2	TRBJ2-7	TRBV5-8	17	CASGRLAGGLADYEQYF	TGTGCCAGCGGCAGACTAGCGGGAGGTTTGGCCGACTACGAGCAGTACTTC
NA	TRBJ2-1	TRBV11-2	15	CASSLGTTGRDEQFF	TGTGCCAGCAGCTTAGGGACGACAGGAAGGGATGAGCAGTTCTTC
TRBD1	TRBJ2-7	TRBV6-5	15	CASSYVQGAAYEQYF	TGTGCCAGCAGTTACGTTCAGGGGGCCGCCTACGAGCAGTACTTC
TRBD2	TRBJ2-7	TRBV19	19	CATKDREVSGRKGRDEQYF	TGTGCCACCAAAGACAGGGAGGTTAGCGGGAGGAAAGGAAGGGACGAGCAGTACTTC